The present TCR beta chain was sequenced within a study of CD8 T cells in ankylosing spondylitis. Study conclusions and caveats: A motif of several highly homologous TCR beta variants was seen as apparently characteristic of ankylosing spondylitis blood.

Via MiXCR, TCRdb re-called the 5' RACE reads, giving one row per CDR3 protein. The table shows more than 400,000 distinct CDR3 sequences, with less than 6% occurring only once. The table lists this clonotype with many counts. Antigen: not known. Sequenced material: blood, either unsorted or a sorted T cell fraction (not recorded which). The origin of this receptor is a male donor with ankylosing spondylitis.

The chain's CDR3 is CASRAQGSGANVLTF. In nucleotides, the CDR3 is TGTGCCAGCAGAGCCCAGGGGTCTGGGGCCAACGTCCTGACTTTC. The chain combines TRBV7-2 with TRBJ2-6; tentative D call: TRBD1 (6 bases). Deletions cut 6 bases from V and 1 base from J, with 10 bases between. CDR3 length equals 15 residues. The germline gives CDR1 SGHTA, CDR2 FQGNSA.